This TCR beta chain was sequenced for a study of T cell changes during pregnancy in multiple sclerosis. Germline V gene data show CDR1 as ENHRY and CDR2 as SYGVKD. This CDR3 region has 16 residues. Unmatched junction bases numbered 10, after V lost 2 bases and J lost 6 bases. Clones were sequenced by immunoSEQ multiplex PCR, and TCRdb holds only the in-frame ones, with some missing. The profile shows tens of thousands of clones, almost 95% of them singletons. The source material was CD4+ T cells from peripheral blood mononuclear cells, sampled in the third trimester of pregnancy. The chain has TRBV10-3 and TRBJ2-3, with TRBD2 matching over 8 bases. This sequence originates from a female donor in good health, enrolled as a control in a pregnancy study. The CDR3 DNA reads as TGTGCCATCAGTGAGGTAGCGGGATCAAACCGGGATACGCAGTATTTT. Protein: CAISEVAGSNRDTQYF.